These T cell receptor beta chains were read from a single sample in a study of cytomegalovirus exposure and HLA in healthy donors. Sequenced by immunoSEQ multiplex PCR; TCRdb stores in-frame clones only, minus some. In the table there are more than 110,000 clones, about 78% of which are singletons. Sequencing was performed on PBMCs. Receptor source: a man aged 35-49 years in good health and CMV-seropositive. Each CDR3 is given with its conserved first and last residue. A D gene is named only where the DNA matches it firmly. Clone size appears in some rows only: once, few, many, or a class for an expanded clone.

J gene: TRBJ2-1
V gene: TRBV5-1
clone size: .
D gene: .
CDR3 protein: CASSGGYSYNEQFF
CDR3 DNA: TGCGCCAGCAGTGGCGGGTACTCCTACAATGAGCAGTTCTTC

J gene: TRBJ1-1
V gene: TRBV15
clone size: .
D gene: .
CDR3 protein: CATSRDKFGHLNTEAFF
CDR3 DNA: TGTGCCACCAGCAGAGATAAATTTGGACACTTAAACACTGAAGCTTTCTTT

J gene: TRBJ1-2
V gene: TRBV9
clone size: .
D gene: TRBD1
CDR3 protein: CASSVTGEYNNYGYTF
CDR3 DNA: TGTGCCAGCAGCGTAACAGGGGAATACAATAACTATGGCTACACCTTC

J gene: TRBJ2-1
V gene: TRBV5-1
clone size: .
D gene: TRBD1
CDR3 protein: CASSLTHTGAVKQFF
CDR3 DNA: TGCGCCAGCAGCTTGACGCATACAGGGGCCGTAAAGCAGTTCTTC

J gene: TRBJ2-7
V gene: TRBV7-9
clone size: once
D gene: .
CDR3 protein: CASSLAGREQYF
CDR3 DNA: TGTGCCAGCAGCTTAGCGGGGCGGGAGCAGTACTTC

J gene: TRBJ2-5
V gene: TRBV2
clone size: .
D gene: .
CDR3 protein: CARAGLGAEQYF
CDR3 DNA: TGTGCCAGAGCGGGTTTAGGAGCAGAGCAGTACTTC

J gene: TRBJ1-5
V gene: TRBV28
clone size: .
D gene: .
CDR3 protein: CASSLGAGSRPQHF
CDR3 DNA: TGTGCCAGCAGCCTAGGGGCGGGGTCTCGCCCTCAGCATTTT

J gene: TRBJ2-3
V gene: TRBV18
clone size: few
D gene: .
CDR3 protein: CASSPPMGQVPGDTQYF
CDR3 DNA: TGTGCCAGCTCACCACCTATGGGACAAGTCCCCGGAGATACGCAGTATTTT

J gene: TRBJ1-2
V gene: TRBV9
clone size: .
D gene: .
CDR3 protein: CASSVASSAYGYTF
CDR3 DNA: TGTGCCAGCAGCGTAGCTAGCTCGGCCTATGGCTACACCTTC

J gene: TRBJ2-1
V gene: TRBV5-1
clone size: .
D gene: TRBD2
CDR3 protein: CASSLTSGSGGLSYNEQFF
CDR3 DNA: TGCGCCAGCAGCTTGACTAGCGGGAGTGGAGGACTCTCCTACAATGAGCAGTTCTTC

J gene: TRBJ2-2
V gene: TRBV13
clone size: .
D gene: TRBD1
CDR3 protein: CASRTGTGVLRELFF
CDR3 DNA: TGTGCCAGCAGGACCGGGACAGGGGTTCTGCGGGAGCTGTTTTTT

J gene: TRBJ1-1
V gene: TRBV5-1
clone size: once
D gene: TRBD1
CDR3 protein: CVSSLRDRRATEAFF
CDR3 DNA: TGCGTCAGCAGTTTACGGGACAGGAGGGCCACTGAAGCTTTCTTT

J gene: TRBJ2-7
V gene: TRBV4-2
clone size: .
D gene: .
CDR3 protein: CASSQERDYEQYF
CDR3 DNA: TGTGCCAGCAGCCAAGAGAGGGACTACGAGCAGTACTTC

J gene: TRBJ1-1
V gene: TRBV9
clone size: once
D gene: TRBD1
CDR3 protein: CASSVPVPGQGITEAFF
CDR3 DNA: TGTGCCAGCAGCGTACCTGTCCCGGGACAGGGGATCACTGAAGCTTTCTTT

J gene: TRBJ1-5
V gene: TRBV5-6
clone size: .
D gene: TRBD1
CDR3 protein: CASSLAGGLQPQHF
CDR3 DNA: TGTGCCAGCAGCTTGGCAGGGGGCCTTCAGCCCCAGCATTTT